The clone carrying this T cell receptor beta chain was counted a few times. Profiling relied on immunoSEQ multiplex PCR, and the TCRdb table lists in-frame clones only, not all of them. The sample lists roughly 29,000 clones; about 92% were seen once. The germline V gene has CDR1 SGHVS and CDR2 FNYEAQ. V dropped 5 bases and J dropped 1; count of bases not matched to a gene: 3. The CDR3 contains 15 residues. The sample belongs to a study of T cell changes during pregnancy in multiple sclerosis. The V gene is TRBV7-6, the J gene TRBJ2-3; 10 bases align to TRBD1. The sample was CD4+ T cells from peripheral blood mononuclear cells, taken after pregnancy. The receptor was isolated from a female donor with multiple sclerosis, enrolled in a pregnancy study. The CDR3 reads CASSQGQGGTDTQYF. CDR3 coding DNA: TGTGCCAGCAGCCAAGGACAGGGGGGCACAGATACGCAGTATTTT.